This T cell receptor beta chain was recorded in a study of blood T cell repertoires in COVID-19. After removal of 3 bases from V and 10 bases from J, the junction contained 12 bases not matched to a gene. Germline CDR1 LNHDA, CDR2 SQIVND (reference sequence). The CDR3 is made up of 15 amino acids. Clones were sequenced by immunoSEQ multiplex PCR, and TCRdb holds only the in-frame ones, with some missing. The sample lists around 71,000 clones, 70% to 85% seen once, with 28% in the top ten. The chain joins TRBV19 to TRBJ2-1; TRBD2 matches 7 bases. The source of this sequence is a man aged 65-85 years with acute or convalescent COVID-19. Sequencing used peripheral blood. CDR3 sequence reads: CASSIMGEGREEQFF. DNA for the CDR3: TGTGCCAGTAGTATTATGGGGGAGGGCCGTGAGGAGCAGTTCTTC.